A single sample is the source of the 27 T cell receptor beta chains below, sequenced in a study of blood T cell repertoires in COVID-19. Assay: immunoSEQ multiplex PCR; the TCRdb copy retains only in-frame clones and omits some. Among approximately 360,000 clones listed, roughly 90% were seen once. Sequenced input: PBMCs or T cells enriched from blood (not recorded which). Source of these receptors: a young woman with acute COVID-19.

The V call is TRBV11-2, the J call TRBJ2-7, with TRBD1 as a possible D gene (6 bases). The CDR3 has 16 residues. CDR1 is SGHAT, CDR2 FQNNGV, per germline. V dropped 1 base and J dropped 2 bases, with 15 bases sitting between them. In DNA, the CDR3 is TGTGCCAGCAGCTTAGGTCGGGCAGGGGTTACCTACGAGCAGTACTTC. Protein: CASSLGRAGVTYEQYF. Using reference TRBV11-2 and TRBJ2-7 for the parts outside the CDR3, the full variable domain is EAGVAQSPRYKIIEKRQSVAFWCNPISGHATLYWYQQILGQGPKLLIQFQNNGVVDDSQLPKDRFSAERLKGVDSTLKIQPAKLEDSAVYLCASSLGRAGVTYEQYFGPGTRLTVT.

The rearrangement links TRBV7-8 to TRBJ2-7; 9 positions match TRBD1. Unmatched junction bases numbered 8, after V lost 5 bases and J lost 6 bases. From germline, CDR1 is SGHVS and CDR2 FQNEAQ. The CDR3 is 14 amino acids. The CDR3 DNA is TGTGCCAGCAGCCCCAGGGACAGGGACTCCGAGCAGTACTTC. This encodes CASSPRDRDSEQYF.

This clone was counted between two and nine times. CDR3 in amino acids: CASSYSLLGRRGEQFF. CDR3 DNA: TGTGCCAGCAGTTACTCTCTCTTGGGCAGGCGGGGTGAGCAGTTCTTC. The chain employs TRBV6-2 or TRBV6-3 and TRBJ2-1, with D perhaps matching TRBD2 (6 bases). Germline CDR1 and CDR2: MNHEY and SVGEGT. Trimming pared 0 bases from V and 9 bases from J, leaving 18 bases between. This CDR3 has 16 amino acids.

V usage is TRBV19 and J usage is TRBJ1-1, with a tentative D call TRBD1 (5 bases). The length of the CDR3 is 15 residues. Per the germline V gene, CDR1 is LNHDA and CDR2 is SQIVND (reference sequence). The germline V and J ends were trimmed by 6 bases and 0 bases, with 14 bases remaining between them. Written as DNA, the CDR3 is TGTGCCAGTAGCTCCCTCAGGGAAATGAACACTGAAGCTTTCTTT. Amino acids: CASSSLREMNTEAFF.

The chain carries TRBV19 and TRBJ1-1; tentatively, D is TRBD1 (6 bases). Trimming removed 5 bases from V and 6 bases from J, with 13 bases in between. This CDR3 contains 13 residues. Per the germline V gene, CDR1 is LNHDA and CDR2 is SQIVND (reference sequence). The chain's CDR3 is CASSPGHPAEAFF. In nucleotides, the CDR3 is TGTGCCAGTAGTCCGGGACACCCGGCTGAAGCTTTCTTT. Together with reference TRBV19 and TRBJ1-1, the CDR3 gives the full variable domain: DGGITQSPKYLFRKEGQNVTLSCEQNLNHDAMYWYRQDPGQGLRLIYYSQIVNDFQKGDIAEGYSVSREKKESFPLTVTSAQKNPTAFYLCASSPGHPAEAFFGQGTRLTVV.

J is TRBJ1-2 and V is TRBV7-2; D possibly corresponds to TRBD1 (6 bases). This CDR3 contains 14 residues. The V end lost 4 bases, the J end lost 3 bases, and 12 bases lay between the germline ends. Looked up from germline, CDR1 is SGHTA and CDR2 is FQGNSA. This CDR3 is CASSSRGFYYGYTF. CDR3 coding DNA: TGTGCCAGCAGCTCTAGGGGGTTTTACTATGGCTACACCTTC.

The chain carries TRBV7-7 and TRBJ2-2; D possibly corresponds to TRBD1 (6 bases). Germline values: CDR1 SSHAT, CDR2 FNYEAQ (reference sequence). The length of the CDR3 is 14 residues. V was trimmed by 5 bases and J by 1 base, leaving 8 bases between them. The CDR3 loop reads CASSRGQNTGELFF. The CDR3 bases are TGTGCCAGCAGCAGGGGACAGAACACCGGGGAGCTGTTTTTT.

The chain joins TRBV5-1 to TRBJ1-2; TRBD1 is a possible D gene (6 bases). V was pared by 3 bases and J by 5 bases, with 14 bases between. Looked up from germline, CDR1 is SGHRS and CDR2 is YFSETQ. The CDR3 contains 14 residues. The CDR3 here is CASSSQGSRYGYTF. CDR3 coding DNA: TGCGCCAGCAGCTCACAGGGAAGTAGATATGGCTACACCTTC.

This clone was seen once. This chain links TRBV6-6 with TRBJ2-7, with 9 bases identical to TRBD1. Trimming at V came to 6 bases and at J to 2 bases, leaving 8 bases not matched to a gene. This CDR3 has 15 amino acids. Per the germline V gene, CDR1 is MNHNY and CDR2 is SVGAGI (reference sequence). CDR3 sequence (DNA): TGTGCCAGCAGGGACAACAGGGGGCTAGCCTACGAGCAGTACTTC. This translates into CASRDNRGLAYEQYF.

The chain carries TRBV7-2 and TRBJ1-6, with D tentatively TRBD1 (6 bases). This CDR3 has 15 residues. The ends were cut back, 0 bases at V and 6 bases at J, with 9 bases in the middle. Germline V gives CDR1 SGHTA, CDR2 FQGNSA. This CDR3 reads CASSLAQGRNSPLHF. The CDR3 coding sequence is TGTGCCAGCAGCTTAGCGCAGGGGCGTAATTCACCCCTCCACTTT.

This sequence joins TRBV27 and TRBJ1-6, with D maybe TRBD1 (6 bases). With 6 bases removed from V and 5 bases from J, the gap between germline ends came to 14 bases. Germline V gene sequence: CDR1 MNHEY, CDR2 SMNVEV (reference sequence). CDR3 length: 15 amino acids. The CDR3 protein is CASRPWTDHNSPLHF. The CDR3 DNA sequence: TGTGCCAGCAGACCCTGGACAGACCATAATTCACCCCTCCACTTT.

This CDR3 is CASSADSKNEQFF. The CDR3 nucleotides are TGTGCCAGCAGCGCAGACAGTAAGAATGAGCAGTTCTTC. J is TRBJ2-1 and V is TRBV7-7; D is perhaps TRBD1 (5 bases). Trimming left V 5 bases short and J 7 bases short, with 12 bases between. Germline lookup yields CDR1 SSHAT and CDR2 FNYEAQ (reference sequence). The CDR3 runs to 13 residues.

This clone turned up a few times. J is TRBJ2-2 and V is TRBV7-9; D is uncertain. Trimming took 0 bases from V and 6 from J, leaving 11 bases between them. Per germline, CDR1 SEHNR and CDR2 FQNEAQ (reference sequence). CDR3 length equals 15 residues. CDR3 in amino acids: CASSLASRRSGELFF. CDR3 nucleotides: TGTGCCAGCAGCTTAGCCTCGCGAAGATCCGGGGAGCTGTTTTTT.

This clone was counted a single time. This sequence joins TRBV7-2 and TRBJ2-2; D uncertain. The CDR3 extends over 14 amino acids. The germline V and J ends were trimmed by 3 bases and 5 bases, with 10 bases remaining between them. Germline V CDR1 and CDR2: SGHTA, FQGNSA. The CDR3 coding sequence is TGTGCCAGCAGCTTTGGTCTATATACCGGGGAGCTGTTTTTT. Residues: CASSFGLYTGELFF.

This chain uses TRBV15 with TRBJ2-2; 7 bases match TRBD2. The CDR3 has 14 residues. The V gene end was trimmed by 9 bases and the J gene end by 4 bases; junction bases not matched to a gene: 8. Looked up from germline, CDR1 is LNHNV and CDR2 is YYDKDF (reference sequence). The CDR3 region is CATNAGDRTGELFF. The CDR3 DNA reads TGTGCCACAAACGCGGGGGATCGCACCGGGGAGCTGTTTTTT.

This chain connects TRBV7-9 to TRBJ1-4; TRBD1 aligns across 8 bases. CDR3 size: 19 residues. CDR1 is SEHNR and CDR2 is FQNEAQ in the germline V gene (reference sequence). Trimming took 5 bases from V and 0 from J; bases not matched to a gene: 14. DNA for the CDR3: TGTGCCAGCAGCCCGGGACAGGAGGCGAGATGGGCAACTAATGAAAAACTGTTTTTT. Translating it yields CASSPGQEARWATNEKLFF. The full variable domain, completed using reference TRBV7-9 and TRBJ1-4, is DTGVSQNPRHKITKRGQNVTFRCDPISEHNRLYWYRQTLGQGPEFLTYFQNEAQLEKSRLLSDRFSAERPKGSFSTLEIQRTEQGDSAMYLCASSPGQEARWATNEKLFFGSGTQLSVL.

The chain links TRBV6-5 to TRBJ1-2; no firm D call. This CDR3 is built from 11 residues. The germline V gene encodes CDR1 MNHEY and CDR2 SVGAGI. V lost 6 bases and J lost 4, with 6 bases in between. The CDR3, as DNA: TGTGCCAGCAGCGGTTTCTATGGCTACACCTTC. The encoded protein is CASSGFYGYTF.

This rearrangement joins TRBV24-1 to TRBJ1-2, with 12 positions matching TRBD1. After removal of 5 bases from V and 2 bases from J, the junction contained 2 bases not matched to a gene. Germline assignment: CDR1 KGHDR and CDR2 SFDVKD. The CDR3 contains 15 residues. The CDR3 spells CATSAGTGGNYGYTF. CDR3 DNA sequence: TGTGCCACCAGTGCAGGGACAGGGGGCAACTATGGCTACACCTTC.

This chain uses TRBV7-3 with TRBJ2-3, with 7 nucleotides matching TRBD2. The CDR3 runs to 15 residues. Germline loops: CDR1 SGHTA, CDR2 FQGTGA. J lost 0 bases, V lost 6 bases, and 6 bases had no gene match. The CDR3 sequence is CASRKAGISTDTQYF. In DNA form, the CDR3 reads TGTGCCAGCAGAAAAGCGGGGATCAGCACAGATACGCAGTATTTT.

This rearrangement joins TRBV12-3 or TRBV12-4 to TRBJ2-7; 8 bases line up with TRBD1. The CDR3 loop spans 13 amino acids. V lost 6 bases to trimming and J lost 6 bases; unmatched junction nucleotides: 7. CDR3: CASRSDRDSEQYF. The CDR3 nucleotides read TGTGCCAGCAGGTCGGACAGGGACAGCGAGCAGTACTTC.

The V call is TRBV6-5, the J call TRBJ1-2; 8 nucleotides agree with TRBD1. J was trimmed by 5 bases and V by 8 bases; bases with no gene match: 13. Germline V gene lookup returns CDR1 MNHEY and CDR2 SVGAGI. This CDR3 comprises 15 residues. CDR3 DNA sequence: TGTGCCAGCGTTGACACCGCAGGGGGCCGATATGGCTACACCTTC. Amino acid sequence: CASVDTAGGRYGYTF.

The chain's CDR3 is CAWSVTATQLHGYTF. The CDR3 DNA is TGTGCCTGGAGTGTGACAGCGACACAACTTCATGGCTACACCTTC. The genes are TRBV30 and TRBJ1-2; tentatively, D is TRBD1 (5 bases). Trimming took 0 bases from V and 6 from J, leaving 17 bases between them. Germline V gene sequence: CDR1 GTSNPN, CDR2 SVGIG (reference sequence). This CDR3 is 15 amino acids long.

This rearrangement joins TRBV6-2 or TRBV6-3 to TRBJ2-5, with D perhaps matching TRBD2 (5 bases). The CDR3 totals 13 residues. V was clipped by 2 bases and J by 6 bases, with 10 bases between them. CDR1 MNHEY and CDR2 SVGEGT come from the germline V gene. CDR3 protein: CASSYQLAKTQYF. In DNA form, the CDR3 reads TGTGCCAGCAGTTACCAGCTAGCAAAGACCCAGTACTTC.

This clone appeared once. This chain uses TRBV5-1 with TRBJ2-7; 9 bases agree with TRBD1. V shed 3 bases and J 6 bases; nucleotides not matched to a gene: 13. Per germline, CDR1 SGHRS and CDR2 YFSETQ. The CDR3 has 16 amino acids. Here the CDR3 reads CASSSTGDRVVSEQYF. DNA of the CDR3: TGCGCCAGCAGCTCAACCGGGGACAGGGTGGTGAGCGAGCAGTACTTC.

This chain joins TRBV6-5 and TRBJ1-5; D unclear. From germline, CDR1 is MNHEY and CDR2 SVGAGI. The CDR3 covers 14 residues. V lost 8 bases and J lost 3, with 14 bases in between. The CDR3 DNA reads TGTGCCAGCTCCCAGGTTGGGTCCAATCAGCCCCAGCATTTT. Protein sequence: CASSQVGSNQPQHF.

The chain combines TRBV7-2 with TRBJ2-7; no firm D call. Trimming took 4 bases from V and 4 from J, leaving 26 bases between them. The germline CDR1 and CDR2 sequences are SGHTA and FQGNSA. The CDR3 extends over 18 amino acids. Written as DNA, the CDR3 is TGTGCCAGCAGCTCCTCCCCACCCTCCTTGACTCTAATGTACGAGCAGTACTTC. As protein: CASSSSPPSLTLMYEQYF.

This chain joins TRBV20-1 and TRBJ1-1; no clear D gene. V was clipped by 5 bases and J by 5 bases, with 6 bases between them. Germline V CDR1 and CDR2: DFQATT, SNEGSKA (reference sequence). The CDR3 sequence is 10 residues long. Written as DNA, the CDR3 is TGCAGTGCTCCCGAGACTGAAGCTTTCTTT. Amino acids: CSAPETEAFF.